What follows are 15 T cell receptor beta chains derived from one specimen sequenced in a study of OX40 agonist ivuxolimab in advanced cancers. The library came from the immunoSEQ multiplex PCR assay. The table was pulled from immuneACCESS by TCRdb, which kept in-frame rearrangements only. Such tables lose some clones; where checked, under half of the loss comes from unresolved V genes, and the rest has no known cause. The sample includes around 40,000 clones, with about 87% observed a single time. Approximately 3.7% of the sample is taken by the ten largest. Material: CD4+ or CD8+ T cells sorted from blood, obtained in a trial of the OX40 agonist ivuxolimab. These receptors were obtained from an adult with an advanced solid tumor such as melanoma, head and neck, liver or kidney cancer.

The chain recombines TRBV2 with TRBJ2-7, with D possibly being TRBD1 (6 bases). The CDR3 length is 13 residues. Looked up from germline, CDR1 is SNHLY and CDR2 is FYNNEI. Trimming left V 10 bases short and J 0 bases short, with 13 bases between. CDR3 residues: CATLGQRSYEQYF. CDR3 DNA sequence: TGTGCCACCCTCGGACAGCGCTCCTACGAGCAGTACTTC.

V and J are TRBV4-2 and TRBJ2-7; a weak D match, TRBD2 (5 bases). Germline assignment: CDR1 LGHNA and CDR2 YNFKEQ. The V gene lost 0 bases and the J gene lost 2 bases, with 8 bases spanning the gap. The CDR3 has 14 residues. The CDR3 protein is CASSQEELAYEQYF. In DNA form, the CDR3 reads TGTGCCAGCAGCCAAGAAGAACTAGCCTACGAGCAGTACTTC.

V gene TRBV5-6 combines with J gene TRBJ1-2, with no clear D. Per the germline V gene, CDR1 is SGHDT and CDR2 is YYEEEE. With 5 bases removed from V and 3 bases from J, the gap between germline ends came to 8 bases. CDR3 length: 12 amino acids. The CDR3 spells CASSPRYYGYTF. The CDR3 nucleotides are TGTGCCAGCAGTCCACGGTACTATGGCTACACCTTC.

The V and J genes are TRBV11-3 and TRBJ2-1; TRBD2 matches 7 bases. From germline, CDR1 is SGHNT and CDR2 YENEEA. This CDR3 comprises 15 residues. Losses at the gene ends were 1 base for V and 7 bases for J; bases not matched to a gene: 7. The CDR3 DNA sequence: TGTGCCAGCAGCTTAGGTGGGAGGGAGAAGAATGAGCAGTTCTTC. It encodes CASSLGGREKNEQFF.

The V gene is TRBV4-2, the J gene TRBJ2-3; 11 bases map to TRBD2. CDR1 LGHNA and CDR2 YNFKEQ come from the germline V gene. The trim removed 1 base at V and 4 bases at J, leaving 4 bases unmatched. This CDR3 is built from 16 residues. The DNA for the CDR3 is TGTGCCAGCAGCCAAGTAGCGGGAGGGCCCTCAGATACGCAGTATTTT. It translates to CASSQVAGGPSDTQYF.

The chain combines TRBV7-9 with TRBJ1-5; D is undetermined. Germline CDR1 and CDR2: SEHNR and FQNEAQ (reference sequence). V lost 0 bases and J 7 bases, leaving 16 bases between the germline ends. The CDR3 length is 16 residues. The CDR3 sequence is CASSLAEGGVRQPQHF. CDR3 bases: TGTGCCAGCAGCTTAGCGGAGGGTGGAGTGCGGCAGCCCCAGCATTTT.

The CDR3 DNA sequence: TGTGCCATCAGTGAGCCCGGACTAGCGGGACAAGAGACCCAGTACTTC. This codes for CAISEPGLAGQETQYF. The chain links TRBV10-3 to TRBJ2-5; 12 bases line up with TRBD2. CDR3 length: 16 amino acids. In germline, CDR1 is ENHRY, CDR2 SYGVKD. With 2 bases clipped from V and 2 bases from J, the junction kept 3 bases outside the gene matches.

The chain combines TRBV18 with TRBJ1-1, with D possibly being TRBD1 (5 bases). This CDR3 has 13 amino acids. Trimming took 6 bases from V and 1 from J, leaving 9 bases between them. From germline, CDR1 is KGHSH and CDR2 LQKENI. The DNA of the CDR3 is TGTGCCAGCTCTCGCCAGGGGAACACTGAAGCTTTCTTT. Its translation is CASSRQGNTEAFF.

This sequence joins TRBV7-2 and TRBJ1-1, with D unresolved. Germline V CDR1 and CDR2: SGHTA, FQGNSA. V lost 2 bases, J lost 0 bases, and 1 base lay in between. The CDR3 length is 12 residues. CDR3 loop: CASSLLNTEAFF. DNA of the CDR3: TGTGCCAGCAGCTTACTGAACACTGAAGCTTTCTTT.

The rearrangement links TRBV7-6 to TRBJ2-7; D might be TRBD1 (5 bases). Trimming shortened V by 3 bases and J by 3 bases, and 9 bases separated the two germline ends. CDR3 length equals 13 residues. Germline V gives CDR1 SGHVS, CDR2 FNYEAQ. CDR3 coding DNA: TGTGCCAGCAGCTTGCAGGGCCGCTACGAGCAGTACTTC. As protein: CASSLQGRYEQYF.

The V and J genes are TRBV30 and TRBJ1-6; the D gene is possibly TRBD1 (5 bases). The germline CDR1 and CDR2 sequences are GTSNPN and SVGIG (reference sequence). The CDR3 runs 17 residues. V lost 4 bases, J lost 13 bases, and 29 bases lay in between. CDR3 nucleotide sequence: TGTGCCTGGACCGTGCCGGGGCTCCCCGGTCCCCAAACGCCCCTCCACTTT. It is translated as CAWTVPGLPGPQTPLHF.

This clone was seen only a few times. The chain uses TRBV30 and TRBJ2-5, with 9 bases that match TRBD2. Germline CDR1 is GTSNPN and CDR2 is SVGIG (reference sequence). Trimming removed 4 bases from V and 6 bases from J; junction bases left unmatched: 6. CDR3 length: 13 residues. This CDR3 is CAWKASGIQTQYF. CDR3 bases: TGTGCCTGGAAGGCTAGCGGGATACAGACCCAGTACTTC.

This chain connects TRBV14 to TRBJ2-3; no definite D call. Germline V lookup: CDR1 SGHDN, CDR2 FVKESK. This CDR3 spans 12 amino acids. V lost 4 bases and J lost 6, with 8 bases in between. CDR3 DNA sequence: TGTGCCAGCAGCCTAACTTCGGATACGCAGTATTTT. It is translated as CASSLTSDTQYF. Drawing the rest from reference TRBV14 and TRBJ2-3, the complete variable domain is EAGVTQFPSHSVIEKGQTVTLRCDPISGHDNLYWYRRVMGKEIKFLLHFVKESKQDESGMPNNRFLAERTGGTYSTLKVQPAELEDSGVYFCASSLTSDTQYFGPGTRLTVL.

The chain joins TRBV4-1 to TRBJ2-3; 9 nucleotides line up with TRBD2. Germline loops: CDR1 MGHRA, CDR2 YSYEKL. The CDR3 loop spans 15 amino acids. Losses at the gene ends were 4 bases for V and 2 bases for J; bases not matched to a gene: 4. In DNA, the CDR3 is TGCGCCAGCAGCCCGACTAGCGGCGACACAGATACGCAGTATTTT. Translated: CASSPTSGDTDTQYF.

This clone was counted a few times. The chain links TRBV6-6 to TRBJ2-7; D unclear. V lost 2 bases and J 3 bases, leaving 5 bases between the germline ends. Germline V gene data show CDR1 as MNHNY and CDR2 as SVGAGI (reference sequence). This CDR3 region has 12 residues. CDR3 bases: TGTGCCAGCAGTTACGAGAACTACGAGCAGTACTTC. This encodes CASSYENYEQYF.